This record covers a single T cell receptor (beta chain). Its antigen is not identified. The donors were part of the validation cohort of roughly 110 subjects. That cohort was separate from the first cohort, which comprised 500 to 700 subjects. Germline CDR1 reads MDHEN; CDR2 reads SYDVKM. V trimming: 8 bases; J trimming: 6 bases; junction bases outside the gene matches: 16. The CDR3 length is 16 residues. This sample was taken from a study of cytomegalovirus exposure and HLA in healthy donors. As for the study in general: The 666 first-cohort repertoires shared a platform with the roughly 110 validation repertoires, as reported in a later analysis. Study-level results: Among the CMV-associated chains, a few were confirmed in vitro as specific for CMV antigens.

Profiling relied on immunoSEQ multiplex PCR, and the TCRdb table lists in-frame clones only, not all of them. The table has some 130,000 clones, roughly 90% seen once; the top ten hold roughly 3%. The chain uses TRBV28 and TRBJ2-3, with TRBD1 matching over 8 bases. Sequencing used PBMCs. The TCR was taken from a man aged 18-30 years in good health and CMV-seronegative. In DNA, the CDR3 is TGTGCCAGCCGCCCCCACAGGGGGAAAGGCGTTGATACGCAGTATTTT. The encoded protein is CASRPHRGKGVDTQYF.